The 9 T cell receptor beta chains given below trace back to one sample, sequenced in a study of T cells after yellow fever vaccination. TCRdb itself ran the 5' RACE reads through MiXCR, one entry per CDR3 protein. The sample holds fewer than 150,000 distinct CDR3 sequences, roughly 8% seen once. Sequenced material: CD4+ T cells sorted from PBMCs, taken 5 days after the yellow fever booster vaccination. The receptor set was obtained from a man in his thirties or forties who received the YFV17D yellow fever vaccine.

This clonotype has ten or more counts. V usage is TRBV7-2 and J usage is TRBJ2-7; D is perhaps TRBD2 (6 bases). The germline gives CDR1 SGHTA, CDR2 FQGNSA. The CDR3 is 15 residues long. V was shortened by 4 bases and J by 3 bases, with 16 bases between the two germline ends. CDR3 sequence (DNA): TGTGCCAGCAGCTCCGGGACTTTTCTCCACTACGAGCAGTACTTC. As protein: CASSSGTFLHYEQYF.

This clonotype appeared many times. CDR3 DNA sequence: TGCAGTGCTGGACTCGAGGGGGGTAATGAGCAGTTCTTC. It translates to CSAGLEGGNEQFF. The genes are TRBV20-1 and TRBJ2-1; D may correspond to TRBD1 or TRBD2 (6 bases each). The germline V and J ends were trimmed by 5 bases and 7 bases, with 15 bases remaining between them. CDR1 is DFQATT, CDR2 SNEGSKA, per germline (reference sequence). The CDR3 runs to 13 residues.

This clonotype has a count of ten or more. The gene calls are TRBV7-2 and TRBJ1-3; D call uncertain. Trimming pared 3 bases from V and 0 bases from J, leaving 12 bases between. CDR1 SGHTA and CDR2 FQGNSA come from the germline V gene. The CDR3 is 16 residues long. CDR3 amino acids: CASSLVDLSSGNTIYF. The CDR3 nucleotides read TGTGCCAGCAGCTTGGTTGACCTGAGCTCTGGAAACACCATATATTTT.

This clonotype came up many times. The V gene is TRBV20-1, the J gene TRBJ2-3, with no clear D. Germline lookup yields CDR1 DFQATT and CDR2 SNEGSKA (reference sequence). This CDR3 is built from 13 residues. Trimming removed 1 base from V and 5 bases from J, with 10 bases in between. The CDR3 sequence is CSARVGNGDTQYF. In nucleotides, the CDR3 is TGCAGTGCTAGAGTGGGGAATGGAGATACGCAGTATTTT.

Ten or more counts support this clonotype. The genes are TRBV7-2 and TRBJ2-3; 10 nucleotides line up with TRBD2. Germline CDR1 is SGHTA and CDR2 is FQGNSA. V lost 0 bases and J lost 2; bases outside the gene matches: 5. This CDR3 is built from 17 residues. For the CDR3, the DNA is TGTGCCAGCAGCTTAGCCCCAGCGGGAGGGGCCACAGATACGCAGTATTTT. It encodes CASSLAPAGGATDTQYF.

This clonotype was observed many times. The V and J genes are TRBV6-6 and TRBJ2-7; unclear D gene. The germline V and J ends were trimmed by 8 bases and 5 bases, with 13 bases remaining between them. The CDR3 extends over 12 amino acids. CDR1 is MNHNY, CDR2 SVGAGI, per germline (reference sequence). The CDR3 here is CASALSPDEQYF. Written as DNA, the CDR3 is TGTGCCAGCGCCCTTTCCCCCGACGAGCAGTACTTC.

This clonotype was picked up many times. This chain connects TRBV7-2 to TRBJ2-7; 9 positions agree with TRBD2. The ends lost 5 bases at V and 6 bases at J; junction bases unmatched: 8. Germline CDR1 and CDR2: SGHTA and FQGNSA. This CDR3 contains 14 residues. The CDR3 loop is CASSPSGNLREQYF. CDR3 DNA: TGTGCCAGCAGCCCTAGCGGGAACTTGCGCGAGCAGTACTTC. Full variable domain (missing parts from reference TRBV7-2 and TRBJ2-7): GAGVSQSPSNKVTEKGKDVELRCDPISGHTALYWYRQSLGQGLEFLIYFQGNSAPDKSGLPSDRFSAERTGGSVSTLTIQRTQQEDSAVYLCASSPSGNLREQYFGPGTRLTVT.

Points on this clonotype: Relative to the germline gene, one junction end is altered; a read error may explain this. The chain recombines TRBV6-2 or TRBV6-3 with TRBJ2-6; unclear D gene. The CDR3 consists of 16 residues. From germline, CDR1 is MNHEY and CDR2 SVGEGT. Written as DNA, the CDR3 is TGTGCCTGCAGGCCGTCCCCTAGGACTGGGGCCAACGTCCTGACTTTC. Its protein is CACRPSPRTGANVLTF.

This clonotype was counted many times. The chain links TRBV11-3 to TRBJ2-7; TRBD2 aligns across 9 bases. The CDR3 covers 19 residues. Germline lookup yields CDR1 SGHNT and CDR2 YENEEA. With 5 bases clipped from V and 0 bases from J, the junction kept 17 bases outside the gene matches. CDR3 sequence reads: CASSLAPASGNPSSYEQYF. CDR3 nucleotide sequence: TGTGCCAGCAGCCTGGCCCCGGCTAGCGGGAACCCCAGCTCCTACGAGCAGTACTTC.